This T cell receptor beta chain was profiled in a study of control samples from healthy donors and cancer patients. Assay: immunoSEQ multiplex PCR; the TCRdb copy retains only in-frame clones and omits some. The sample consists of under 80,000 clones, roughly 84% of them appearing once. The sequenced sample consisted of blood. The clonotype comes from a man aged 50-59 years in good health.

The CDR3 here is CASSMGTAGANYGYTF. CDR3 coding DNA: TGTGCCAGCAGCATGGGAACAGCCGGGGCTAACTATGGCTACACCTTC. The rearrangement uses TRBV5-4 and TRBJ1-2, with D unresolved. This CDR3 contains 16 residues. The germline V gene has CDR1 SGHNT and CDR2 YYREEE (reference sequence). The germline V and J ends were trimmed by 4 bases and 0 bases, with 16 bases remaining between them.